A selection of T cell receptor beta chains follows, all from one sample in a study of blood T cell repertoires in COVID-19. Generated by immunoSEQ multiplex PCR, the TCRdb table keeps only in-frame clones and is missing some. The sample shows about 120,000 clones, 85% of them seen only once. The sample taken for sequencing was peripheral blood. Every receptor here comes from a man between 40 and 49 years old with acute or convalescent COVID-19. CDR3s include the opening cysteine and the closing phenylalanine or tryptophan. D genes are given only for firm matches. A clone size is listed for some rows: how often the clone was seen (once, few, many), or a class if it is expanded.

CASSSPRDEGLEQYF	TGTGCCAGCAGCTCGCCCCGCGACGAGGGTCTCGAGCAGTACTTC	.	TRBV11-2	TRBJ2-7	.
CASSLGGLVRPSNYGYTF	TGTGCCAGCAGCTTGGGAGGGCTAGTGAGACCCTCTAACTATGGCTACACCTTC	few	TRBV5-4	TRBJ1-2	.
CASSLGRENYGYTF	TGTGCCAGCAGCCTCGGGCGGGAGAACTATGGCTACACCTTC	.	TRBV3-1/TRBV3-2	TRBJ1-2	.
CASSSLDLNTEAFF	TGCGCCAGCAGCTCTCTAGACCTGAACACTGAAGCTTTCTTT	.	TRBV5-1	TRBJ1-1	.
CASSQVSRPGGGELFF	TGTGCCAGCAGCCAAGTCTCCCGGCCCGGGGGCGGGGAGCTGTTTTTT	.	TRBV3-1/TRBV3-2	TRBJ2-2	.
CASRPGTLSQYF	TGTGCCAGCAGACCCGGGACTCTAAGTCAGTATTTT	.	TRBV12-3/TRBV12-4	TRBJ2-3	.
CASSALLLGRNQPQHF	TGTGCCAGCAGTGCACTACTCCTGGGTCGCAATCAGCCCCAGCATTTT	.	TRBV25-1	TRBJ1-5	.
CASSVSGGGLETYEQYF	TGTGCCAGCAGCGTATCCGGCGGGGGACTCGAAACCTACGAGCAGTACTTC	.	TRBV9	TRBJ2-7	TRBD2
CASSQERPTSGGPAYEQYF	TGCGCCAGCAGCCAAGAAAGGCCGACTAGCGGGGGGCCGGCCTACGAGCAGTACTTC	.	TRBV4-1	TRBJ2-7	TRBD2
CASSDPGQANEKLFF	TGTGCCAGCAGTGACCCGGGACAGGCGAATGAAAAACTGTTTTTT	.	TRBV6-4	TRBJ1-4	TRBD1
CASSTGTFLNTGELFF	TGTGCCAGCAGCACGGGGACTTTCCTGAACACCGGGGAGCTGTTTTTT	.	TRBV7-3	TRBJ2-2	.
CASSSTGQGLSGYTF	TGTGCCAGCAGCTCAACAGGACAGGGGTTGTCTGGCTACACCTTC	few	TRBV5-5	TRBJ1-2	TRBD1
CSVADTEAFF	TGCAGCGTTGCCGACACTGAAGCTTTCTTT	.	TRBV29-1	TRBJ1-1	.
CASSSTGSIFGNTIYF	TGTGCCAGCTCATCCACAGGGTCCATTTTTGGAAACACCATATATTTT	.	TRBV18	TRBJ1-3	.
CATSSPRWTDTNTGELFF	TGTGCCACCAGCAGCCCCAGGTGGACAGACACGAACACCGGGGAGCTGTTTTTT	.	TRBV15	TRBJ2-2	.
CASSLDGAGLAGAPHF	TGTGCCAGCAGCTTAGATGGTGCGGGTCTAGCGGGGGCCCCACACTTC	.	TRBV7-2	TRBJ2-5	TRBD2
CASSEAPGQGAYEQYF	TGCGCCAGCAGTGAGGCCCCGGGACAGGGGGCCTACGAGCAGTACTTC	.	TRBV10-2	TRBJ2-7	TRBD1
CASSPSRGGWSVVGNQPQHF	TGTGCCAGCAGTCCCTCCCGCGGAGGGTGGTCCGTTGTGGGCAATCAGCCCCAGCATTTT	.	TRBV27	TRBJ1-5	.
CASTNRGSYEQYF	TGTGCCAGCACGAACAGGGGTTCCTACGAGCAGTACTTC	.	TRBV3-1/TRBV3-2	TRBJ2-7	TRBD1
CSVEEGGAYEQYF	TGCAGCGTTGAAGAAGGGGGGGCTTACGAGCAGTACTTC	.	TRBV29-1	TRBJ2-7	.
CASSPGQVSYGYTF	TGTGCCAGCAGCCCGGGACAGGTCAGCTATGGCTACACCTTC	once	TRBV3-1/TRBV3-2	TRBJ1-2	TRBD1
CASSSLGAETQYF	TGTGCCAGCAGCTCACTAGGCGCAGAGACCCAGTACTTC	.	TRBV7-2	TRBJ2-5	.
CASRTAGTVDEQFF	TGTGCCAGTAGGACCGCCGGGACAGTAGATGAGCAGTTCTTC	.	TRBV19	TRBJ2-1	TRBD1
CASSEGPFGYTF	TGTGCCAGCAGTGAGGGGCCCTTTGGCTACACCTTC	.	TRBV2	TRBJ1-2	.
CASSLQGLGGNTIYF	TGTGCCAGCAGCTTACAGGGGCTAGGAGGAAACACCATATATTTT	.	TRBV7-8	TRBJ1-3	.
CASRRTSGGPLYNEQFF	TGTGCCAGCAGAAGGACTAGCGGGGGTCCCCTTTACAATGAGCAGTTCTTC	.	TRBV5-6	TRBJ2-1	TRBD2
CASSRGTGDNYGYTF	TGTGCCAGCAGCCGCGGGACAGGGGATAACTATGGCTACACCTTC	.	TRBV3-1/TRBV3-2	TRBJ1-2	TRBD1
CASSYRGGQPQHF	TGTGCCAGCAGTTACAGGGGGGGTCAGCCCCAGCATTTT	.	TRBV6-5	TRBJ1-5	.
CASSPGQGYGYTF	TGTGCCAGCTCACCGGGACAGGGGTATGGCTACACCTTC	.	TRBV18	TRBJ1-2	TRBD1
CASGEGTGGSRNTEAFF	TGTGCTAGTGGCGAAGGGACAGGGGGCAGTCGAAACACTGAAGCTTTCTTT	.	TRBV12-5	TRBJ1-1	TRBD1
CASSGQFYSNQPQHF	TGTGCCAGTAGTGGACAGTTTTATAGCAATCAGCCCCAGCATTTT	.	TRBV19	TRBJ1-5	.
CASSQETGGPYTQYF	TGTGCCAGCAGCCAAGAGACGGGGGGGCCATATACGCAGTATTTT	.	TRBV3-1/TRBV3-2	TRBJ2-3	TRBD2
CASSQDLSRGQGKLFF	TGCGCCAGCAGCCAAGATCTCTCCAGGGGGCAGGGAAAACTGTTTTTT	.	TRBV4-3	TRBJ1-4	TRBD1
CASSEAVQVINWYEQYF	TGTGCCAGCAGTGAAGCGGTTCAGGTCATAAATTGGTACGAGCAGTACTTC	.	TRBV6-1	TRBJ2-7	.
CASSLLGLYEQYF	TGTGCCAGCAGCTTGCTTGGACTCTACGAGCAGTACTTC	.	TRBV5-8	TRBJ2-7	.
CASSQTRGTGGDYGYTF	TGCGCCAGCAGCCAAACTCGCGGGACAGGGGGGGACTATGGCTACACCTTC	.	TRBV4-1	TRBJ1-2	TRBD1
CASSPLRTGASTDTQYF	TGTGCCAGCTCACCCCTGCGGACAGGGGCCTCCACAGATACGCAGTATTTT	.	TRBV18	TRBJ2-3	TRBD1
CASSEFRLTGHGYTF	TGTGCCAGCAGTGAATTTCGTCTAACAGGGCATGGCTACACCTTC	.	TRBV6-1	TRBJ1-2	.
CASSSRGSGANVLTF	TGTGCCAGCAGCTCTCGAGGCTCTGGGGCCAACGTCCTGACTTTC	few	TRBV9	TRBJ2-6	.
CASSPGASGNTIYF	TGTGCCAGCTCACCTGGAGCCTCTGGAAACACCATATATTTT	.	TRBV18	TRBJ1-3	.
CASSRSGATDTQYF	TGCGCCAGCAGCCGGTCAGGGGCGACAGATACGCAGTATTTT	once	TRBV5-1	TRBJ2-3	.
CASSFNLAGSVNEQFF	TGTGCCAGCAGCTTTAATCTAGCGGGATCTGTCAATGAGCAGTTCTTC	.	TRBV13	TRBJ2-1	TRBD2
CASSQGTGSTGELFF	TGCGCCAGCAGCCAAGGGACAGGGAGCACCGGGGAGCTGTTTTTT	.	TRBV4-1	TRBJ2-2	TRBD1
CASQRGPSYNEQFF	TGCGCCAGTCAGCGGGGACCCTCCTACAATGAGCAGTTCTTC	.	TRBV5-1	TRBJ2-1	TRBD2
CASSLGLANTGELFF	TGCGCCAGCAGCTTGGGACTAGCGAACACCGGGGAGCTGTTTTTT	.	TRBV5-1	TRBJ2-2	.
CATLEGNTEAFF	TGTGCCACCCTTGAGGGGAACACTGAAGCTTTCTTT	.	TRBV2	TRBJ1-1	.
CASSEDSLGEQFF	TGTGCCAGCAGCGAAGACAGCCTGGGTGAGCAGTTCTTC	few	TRBV7-3	TRBJ2-1	.
CASSYGTSAGVETQYF	TGTGCCAGCAGTTACGGGACTAGCGCCGGCGTGGAGACCCAGTACTTC	.	TRBV6-2/TRBV6-3	TRBJ2-5	TRBD2
CASSPAGLAGGYEQYF	TGTGCCAGCAGCCCAGCGGGACTAGCGGGGGGTTACGAGCAGTACTTC	once	TRBV7-9	TRBJ2-7	TRBD2
CASSLVEGGTDTQYF	TGTGCCAGCAGCTTAGTGGAGGGAGGAACAGATACGCAGTATTTT	few	TRBV13	TRBJ2-3	.
CASSRAGTDQPQHF	TGTGCCAGCAGCCGAGCAGGGACTGATCAGCCCCAGCATTTT	.	TRBV6-5	TRBJ1-5	.
CASSLALAGDETQYF	TGCGCCAGCAGCTTGGCCCTAGCGGGGGACGAGACCCAGTACTTC	.	TRBV5-1	TRBJ2-5	TRBD2
CASSLLLDLNTDTQYF	TGCGCCAGCAGCTTGTTACTAGATCTGAACACAGATACGCAGTATTTT	few	TRBV5-1	TRBJ2-3	.